Listed below are T cell receptor beta chains from one sample, sequenced in a study of blood T cell repertoires in COVID-19. The assay was immunoSEQ multiplex PCR, and TCRdb's table has in-frame clones only and misses some. The sample contains some 380,000 clones, 81% of which appear only once. Specimen: peripheral blood. These receptors all stem from a human donor with acute or convalescent COVID-19. The donor label of this sample is uncertain. The CDR3 runs from the conserved cysteine through the conserved F or W. A D gene is named only where the DNA matches it firmly.

j_call d_call v_call cdr3_aa
TRBJ2-5 TRBD2 TRBV27 CASKTSGETQYF
TRBJ1-2 NA TRBV7-9 CASSSLRTAQYGYTF
TRBJ2-1 TRBD2 TRBV6-5 CATQGRGLNYNEQFF
TRBJ1-2 TRBD1 TRBV5-8 CASSLGTGSGYTF
TRBJ2-3 TRBD2 TRBV7-2 CASSHSGTADTQYF
TRBJ1-4 TRBD1 TRBV28 CASSPPHRGQVFF
TRBJ1-1 NA TRBV2 CASVSTEAFF
TRBJ2-3 TRBD2 TRBV5-1 CASSPYSGRAGTDTQYF
TRBJ1-5 NA TRBV11-2 CASSLTTGHNQPQHF
TRBJ2-7 TRBD1 TRBV3-1/TRBV3-2 CASSQNRGYEQYF
TRBJ2-5 TRBD2 TRBV5-1 CASSLVDGTSRETQYF
TRBJ2-4 TRBD1 TRBV19 CASGTGWNIQYF
TRBJ2-1 NA TRBV5-6 CASSLAGNEQFF
TRBJ1-1 TRBD1 TRBV27 CASSLSRGQGTEAFF
TRBJ2-5 TRBD2 TRBV10-3 CAISVNALAGGETQYF
TRBJ2-7 TRBD2 TRBV3-1/TRBV3-2 CASSQNRERGEQYF
TRBJ1-2 NA TRBV28 CASSFGGVLNYGYTF
TRBJ1-2 TRBD1 TRBV27 CASSFRQGGGYTF
TRBJ1-6 TRBD1 TRBV7-2 CASNERGQTINSPLHF
TRBJ2-5 NA TRBV20-1 CSASKRQYQETQYF
TRBJ2-2 NA TRBV18 CASSLEGTGELFF
TRBJ1-2 TRBD1 TRBV19 CASSRDSLNNYGYTF
TRBJ2-4 TRBD1 TRBV29-1 CSVADPGQGLAKNIQYF
TRBJ2-2 TRBD1 TRBV25-1 CAKTRDRFDTGELFF
TRBJ1-3 NA TRBV6-1 CASSEQYSGNTIYF
TRBJ1-2 NA TRBV5-1 CASSLQGDDQLGYTF
TRBJ2-3 TRBD2 TRBV2 CASSVGLTSGTHRADTQYF
TRBJ1-3 TRBD1 TRBV7-6 CASSARQGTGSGNTIYF
TRBJ1-6 NA TRBV28 CASSLGNRLSNSPLHF
TRBJ1-4 NA TRBV7-8 CASSLLGGRTNEKLFF
TRBJ1-1 TRBD1 TRBV2 CASRITGVTEAFF
TRBJ1-3 NA TRBV27 CASISLSGNTIYF
TRBJ2-1 NA TRBV11-2 CASSLVGLREQFF
TRBJ1-2 TRBD1 TRBV3-1/TRBV3-2 CASSQEQRGRHGYTF
TRBJ2-3 NA TRBV12-3/TRBV12-4 CASSFSGGTQYF